Sequencing of this T cell receptor (beta chain) was carried out in a study of STAT5B mutations in CD4+ large granular lymphocyte leukemia. Study outcomes and limitations: 8/27 top patient clones versus 2/35 control clones were TRBV06-family.

Sequencing was at survey level. The data were produced by immunoSEQ multiplex PCR, yet TCRdb's version contains in-frame clones alone and is incomplete. The repertoire holds 21,000 or so clones, with roughly three quarters as singletons. With respect to this clone: Antigen: not known.

CDR1 is KGHSH, CDR2 LQKENI, per germline. V lost 0 bases to trimming and J lost 7 bases; unmatched junction nucleotides: 10. The CDR3 has 18 residues. Sequenced: CD4+ T cells from blood buffy coats. This rearrangement joins TRBV18 to TRBJ2-1, with 12 bases identical to TRBD2. The receptor was isolated from a human donor in good health. CDR3 DNA: TGTGCCAGCTCACCACCCACCCCTGGACTAGCGGGGAGTAATGAGCAGTTCTTC. It is translated as CASSPPTPGLAGSNEQFF.